These 21 T cell receptor beta chains came from one sample sequenced in a study of blood T cell repertoires in COVID-19 (dated by TCRdb to the early 2020s). The method behind the library was the immunoSEQ multiplex PCR assay. In TCRdb, the immuneACCESS table is reduced to in-frame sequences with V and J assigned. These tables do not hold every clone; where another copy was compared, an unresolved V gene accounts for under half, and the others remain unexplained. The sample contains around 200,000 clones, roughly 85% of them found a single time. The leading ten clones occupy 4.5% to 5% of the sample. Material: peripheral blood. Receptors originate from an elderly woman with acute or convalescent COVID-19.

The chain recombines TRBV29-1 with TRBJ1-1; D perhaps matches TRBD1 (5 bases). The CDR3 consists of 14 residues. Trimming removed 4 bases at V and 5 bases at J, with 17 bases between. Germline CDR1 and CDR2: SQVTM and ANQGSEA. Written as DNA, the CDR3 is TGCAGCGTTGTCAAGGTCTCCGGGGGGACTGAAGCTTTCTTT. Protein product: CSVVKVSGGTEAFF.

This clone was observed a handful of times. V usage is TRBV30 and J usage is TRBJ1-2; 9 nucleotides align to TRBD1. Germline values: CDR1 GTSNPN, CDR2 SVGIG (reference sequence). Trimming at V came to 1 base and at J to 4 bases, leaving 4 bases not matched to a gene. The CDR3 covers 14 residues. The CDR3 loop is CAWSGGQGSYGYTF. CDR3 nucleotide sequence: TGTGCCTGGAGTGGAGGACAGGGGAGCTATGGCTACACCTTC.

Remarks on this clone: Other DNA sequences from this sample encode an identical CDR3 as well. This sequence joins TRBV7-3 and TRBJ2-5; 12 bases align to TRBD2. In germline, CDR1 is SGHTA, CDR2 FQGTGA. J gave up 4 bases and V 5 bases, and 2 bases lay outside the gene matches. The CDR3 has 14 residues. The CDR3 DNA is TGTGCCAGCAGCACGGGACTAGCGGGAGAGACCCAGTACTTC. Encoded protein: CASSTGLAGETQYF.

The chain has TRBV28 and TRBJ2-3; perhaps TRBD2 as D (5 bases). V was trimmed by 6 bases and J by 0 bases, leaving 10 bases between them. The CDR3 is 14 residues long. The germline V gene has CDR1 MDHEN and CDR2 SYDVKM. This CDR3 reads CASREGTSTDTQYF. CDR3 sequence (DNA): TGTGCCAGCAGAGAGGGAACTAGCACAGATACGCAGTATTTT. The full variable domain, completed using reference TRBV28 and TRBJ2-3, is DVKVTQSSRYLVKRTGEKVFLECVQDMDHENMFWYRQDPGLGLRLIYFSYDVKMKEKGDIPEGYSVSREKKERFSLILESASTNQTSMYLCASREGTSTDTQYFGPGTRLTVL.

In this sample, this clone turned up once. The chain couples TRBV5-1 to TRBJ2-3; 8 bases align to TRBD2. Germline assignment: CDR1 SGHRS and CDR2 YFSETQ. This CDR3 is built from 16 residues. The V and J ends lost 0 bases and 1 base, in that order; junction bases with no gene match: 4. The CDR3 loop reads CASSLDSGVGTDTQYF. CDR3 nucleotide sequence: TGCGCCAGCAGCTTGGATAGCGGGGTGGGCACAGATACGCAGTATTTT.

The chain combines TRBV27 with TRBJ1-4; TRBD1 matches at 11 bases. The junction had 10 bases not matched to a gene; V was cut back by 6 bases and J by 7 bases. In germline, CDR1 is MNHEY, CDR2 SMNVEV (reference sequence). The CDR3 is made up of 16 amino acids. The CDR3 DNA sequence: TGTGCCAGCAGCCCTACGGACAGGGGGCGATTTGAAAAACTGTTTTTT. As protein: CASSPTDRGRFEKLFF.

This chain links TRBV5-1 with TRBJ1-1; 8 bases are shared with TRBD1. The germline gives CDR1 SGHRS, CDR2 YFSETQ. CDR3 size: 15 residues. The junction had 5 bases not matched to a gene; V was cut back by 2 bases and J by 2 bases. CDR3 sequence reads: CASSLPGQANTEAFF. The CDR3 nucleotides read TGCGCCAGCAGCTTACCGGGACAGGCTAACACTGAAGCTTTCTTT.

The V call is TRBV28, the J call TRBJ2-1; 7 bases fit TRBD2. CDR1 and CDR2 (germline): MDHEN, SYDVKM. V shed 6 bases, J shed 7 bases, and the junction held 12 bases outside the gene matches. The CDR3 runs 15 residues. CDR3 protein: CASRPAGGGLNEQFF. CDR3 bases: TGTGCCAGCAGACCGGCCGGCGGGGGACTAAATGAGCAGTTCTTC.

The CDR3 DNA reads TGCGCCAGCAGCGGAAGGGGACAGCCGTACTCTGGGGCCAACGTCCTGACTTTC. Translation: CASSGRGQPYSGANVLTF. This rearrangement joins TRBV5-1 to TRBJ2-6; 7 positions match TRBD1. The CDR3 is 18 amino acids. Germline V CDR1 and CDR2: SGHRS, YFSETQ. V gave up 4 bases and J gave up 0 bases; unmatched junction bases: 10.

This clone was counted once. V and J are TRBV6-2 or TRBV6-3 and TRBJ1-1; 7 positions agree with TRBD1. This CDR3 contains 17 residues. Losses at the gene ends were 6 bases for V and 0 bases for J; bases not matched to a gene: 13. Germline-derived CDR1 and CDR2 are MNHEY and SVGEGT. As DNA, the CDR3 is TGTGCCAGCAGCCAAACTCCGGGACAGAGAATGAACACTGAAGCTTTCTTT. Amino acids: CASSQTPGQRMNTEAFF.

The CDR3 sequence: CSASEGAANEKLFF. CDR3 DNA: TGCAGTGCTAGTGAGGGGGCCGCTAATGAAAAACTGTTTTTT. V and J are TRBV20-1 and TRBJ1-4; 7 positions agree with TRBD1. Germline CDR1 is DFQATT and CDR2 is SNEGSKA (reference sequence). The CDR3 extends over 14 amino acids. V shed 3 bases, J shed 3 bases, and the junction held 4 bases outside the gene matches.

The V gene is TRBV29-1, the J gene TRBJ1-5; D not resolved. The CDR3 totals 14 residues. CDR1 and CDR2 from the germline V gene are SQVTM and ANQGSEA. Trimming took off 7 bases at V and 2 bases at J, with 15 bases between the two ends. Written as DNA, the CDR3 is TGCAGCGCCGTAGCGGGGTCTGGCAATCAGCCCCAGCATTTT. Encoded protein: CSAVAGSGNQPQHF.

The V and J genes are TRBV7-8 and TRBJ2-7, with D tentatively TRBD1 (6 bases). The germline gives CDR1 SGHVS, CDR2 FQNEAQ. The CDR3 totals 15 residues. V lost 5 bases to trimming and J lost 0 bases, with 14 bases between them. This CDR3 is CASSTRQAASYEQYF. In DNA form, the CDR3 reads TGTGCCAGCAGCACACGACAGGCGGCCTCCTACGAGCAGTACTTC.

The rearrangement uses TRBV5-1 and TRBJ1-1; possible D gene TRBD1, 5 bases. This CDR3 region has 15 residues. Germline V gene data show CDR1 as SGHRS and CDR2 as YFSETQ. Trimming removed 4 bases from V and 4 bases from J, with 17 bases in between. CDR3 sequence (DNA): TGCGCCAGCAGCGGGGGGACGGGGTCGGGCACTGAAGCTTTCTTT. Protein: CASSGGTGSGTEAFF.

The genes are TRBV2 and TRBJ2-3, with 7 bases lining up with TRBD2. The CDR3 runs to 17 residues. Losses at the gene ends were 7 bases for V and 0 bases for J; bases not matched to a gene: 13. The germline CDR1 and CDR2 sequences are SNHLY and FYNNEI. CDR3 bases: TGTGCCAGCAATTTCGCGGGAGAAGGTTCTAGCACAGATACGCAGTATTTT. Amino acids: CASNFAGEGSSTDTQYF.

The V call is TRBV6-1, the J call TRBJ2-6, with D uncertain. V was shortened by 5 bases and J by 1 base, with 6 bases between the two germline ends. The CDR3 length is 14 residues. Germline loops: CDR1 MNHNS, CDR2 SASEGT. This chain's CDR3 is CASSSTSGANVLTF. For the CDR3, the DNA is TGTGCCAGCAGTTCTACTTCTGGGGCCAACGTCCTGACTTTC.

The chain has TRBV5-8 and TRBJ2-7; 7 nucleotides agree with TRBD1. The CDR3 extends over 14 amino acids. Germline V lookup: CDR1 SGHTS, CDR2 YDEGEE. Trimming took 4 bases from V and 2 from J; bases not matched to a gene: 6. The CDR3 here is CASSRRQGPYEQYF. In nucleotides, the CDR3 is TGTGCCAGCAGCCGTCGACAGGGACCCTACGAGCAGTACTTC.

This clone has only one observation. The V gene is TRBV18, the J gene TRBJ1-2, with 7 nucleotides matching TRBD1. V dropped 1 base and J dropped 8; count of bases not matched to a gene: 4. The CDR3 consists of 13 residues. CDR1 KGHSH and CDR2 LQKENI come from the germline V gene. CDR3 sequence reads: CASSPQGANGYTF. CDR3 DNA: TGTGCCAGCTCACCACAGGGGGCAAACGGCTACACCTTC.

V is TRBV28 and J is TRBJ1-2; perhaps TRBD1 as D (5 bases). This CDR3 spans 12 amino acids. The V gene's germline CDR1 is MDHEN and CDR2 SYDVKM. Trimming left V 2 bases short and J 8 bases short, with 9 bases between. CDR3: CASSLQGLGYTF. CDR3 bases: TGTGCCAGCAGTTTACAGGGTCTGGGCTACACCTTC.

This clone was recorded once. The chain uses TRBV2 and TRBJ2-7; 8 bases map to TRBD1. The CDR3 extends over 13 amino acids. Germline CDR1 reads SNHLY; CDR2 reads FYNNEI. The V segment lost 5 bases and the J segment 5 bases; nucleotides outside the gene matches: 5. The CDR3 spells CASSRQGSHEQYF. CDR3 bases: TGTGCCAGCAGTCGACAGGGGAGCCACGAGCAGTACTTC.

This chain joins TRBV7-6 and TRBJ1-2, with D possibly matching TRBD1 (6 bases). Trimming left V 3 bases short and J 4 bases short, with 15 bases between. Germline lookup yields CDR1 SGHVS and CDR2 FNYEAQ. This CDR3 is 15 amino acids long. The CDR3 loop reads CASSLTAQGSYGYTF. CDR3 bases: TGTGCCAGCAGCTTGACCGCACAGGGTTCCTATGGCTACACCTTC. The variable domain in full, with the rest retrieved from reference TRBV7-6 and TRBJ1-2, is GAGVSQSPRYKVTKRGQDVALRCDPISGHVSLYWYRQALGQGPEFLTYFNYEAQQDKSGLPNDRFSAERPEGSISTLTIQRTEQRDSAMYRCASSLTAQGSYGYTFGSGTRLTVV.